The 17 T cell receptor beta chains below come from one sample, sequenced in a study of blood T cell repertoires in COVID-19. Profiling relied on immunoSEQ multiplex PCR, and the TCRdb table lists in-frame clones only, not all of them. The sample records 270,000 or so clones, about 81% being singletons. The specimen was peripheral blood. The origin of the receptors is a human donor with COVID-19, enrolled during active disease. The donor label of this sample is uncertain.

This chain connects TRBV9 to TRBJ2-1; the match to TRBD2 covers 12 bases. The CDR3 has 18 residues. After removal of 0 bases from V and 6 bases from J, the junction contained 10 bases not matched to a gene. Germline lookup yields CDR1 SGDLS and CDR2 YYNGEE. The CDR3 reads CASSVASGRAQTGNEQFF. The CDR3 DNA follows: TGTGCCAGCAGCGTAGCTAGCGGGAGGGCCCAGACGGGCAATGAGCAGTTCTTC.

The CDR3 loop is CASSVDGGEQYF. The CDR3 nucleotides are TGTGCCAGCAGCGTAGACGGGGGCGAGCAGTACTTC. J is TRBJ2-7 and V is TRBV9; perhaps TRBD2 as D (6 bases). This CDR3 has 12 residues. Germline loops: CDR1 SGDLS, CDR2 YYNGEE. Between the trimmed V and J ends, which lost 0 bases and 6 bases, there was a span of 7 bases.

This clone was seen a handful of times. The chain employs TRBV4-1 and TRBJ2-7, with 8 positions matching TRBD1. The V gene's germline CDR1 is MGHRA and CDR2 YSYEKL. The CDR3 runs to 15 residues. The J segment lost 6 bases and the V segment lost 1 base, leaving 8 bases of the junction unmatched. The CDR3 nucleotides are TGCGCCAGCAGCCAAGGTTCGGGACAGGCTGGCGAGCAGTACTTC. Protein product: CASSQGSGQAGEQYF.

This clone is a singleton in its sample. The chain uses TRBV5-1 and TRBJ2-5; D is perhaps TRBD1 (6 bases). The CDR3 totals 15 residues. CDR1 is SGHRS and CDR2 is YFSETQ in the germline V gene. Trimming pared 3 bases from V and 1 base from J, leaving 13 bases between. CDR3 loop: CASSWIQGTQETQYF. The CDR3, as DNA: TGCGCCAGCAGCTGGATACAGGGTACCCAAGAGACCCAGTACTTC.

The chain is built from TRBV6-5 and TRBJ1-4, with D possibly being TRBD1 (6 bases). Germline V gene data show CDR1 as MNHEY and CDR2 as SVGAGI. The CDR3 has 15 residues. V was pared by 7 bases and J by 3 bases, with 15 bases between. CDR3 sequence (DNA): TGTGCCAGCATGAGGGGGTTCGGGTCTAATGAAAAACTGTTTTTT. Translating gives CASMRGFGSNEKLFF.

The chain has TRBV19 and TRBJ1-5; 7 positions agree with TRBD1. The CDR3 contains 17 residues. Germline loops: CDR1 LNHDA, CDR2 SQIVND (reference sequence). Trimming at V came to 7 bases and at J to 0 bases, leaving 12 bases not matched to a gene. The CDR3 coding sequence is TGTGCCAGTACCTCATCCGCCCGGGACAGTAGCAATCAGCCCCAGCATTTT. Protein sequence: CASTSSARDSSNQPQHF.

This clone was detected only a few times. The rearrangement joins TRBV3-1 (or the pseudogene TRBV3-2) to TRBJ1-2; D remains ambiguous. V lost 4 bases, J lost 7 bases, and 13 bases lay in between. The CDR3 loop spans 13 amino acids. Germline CDR1 is LGHDT and CDR2 is YNNKEL (reference sequence). The CDR3 here is CASSPASRGGYTF. DNA of the CDR3: TGTGCCAGCAGCCCGGCTTCTCGGGGTGGCTACACCTTC.

This sequence joins TRBV30 and TRBJ1-6; unclear D gene. The CDR3 spans 14 residues. Germline CDR1 and CDR2: GTSNPN and SVGIG (reference sequence). Trimming cost V 0 bases and J 6 bases, with 9 bases left between them. This CDR3 is CAWSVVLVNSPLHF. In DNA, the CDR3 is TGTGCCTGGAGTGTAGTCCTAGTTAATTCACCCCTCCACTTT.

V is TRBV7-9 and J is TRBJ2-2, with TRBD1 as a possible D gene (5 bases). Germline values: CDR1 SEHNR, CDR2 FQNEAQ (reference sequence). V was clipped by 0 bases and J by 1 base, with 6 bases between them. The CDR3 is 15 amino acids. CDR3 sequence reads: CASSLAGLNTGELFF. CDR3 in DNA: TGTGCCAGCAGCTTAGCGGGGCTGAACACCGGGGAGCTGTTTTTT.

A few counts support this clone. The J gene is TRBJ2-3, the V gene TRBV19, with D possibly TRBD1 on 6 matching bases. CDR1 is LNHDA and CDR2 is SQIVND in the germline V gene (reference sequence). The CDR3 has 15 residues. V lost 3 bases to trimming and J lost 2 bases, with 12 bases between them. In nucleotides, the CDR3 is TGTGCCAGTAGTATTTCGTCAGGGGTCACAGATACGCAGTATTTT. It encodes CASSISSGVTDTQYF.

The V gene is TRBV19, the J gene TRBJ1-5, with TRBD1 matching over 8 bases. The J segment lost 3 bases and the V segment lost 4 bases, leaving 5 bases of the junction unmatched. CDR1 is LNHDA and CDR2 is SQIVND in the germline V gene (reference sequence). This CDR3 spans 15 amino acids. The DNA for the CDR3 is TGTGCCAGTAGTACGGGACAGGTGATCAATCAGCCCCAGCATTTT. As protein: CASSTGQVINQPQHF.

The rearrangement links TRBV5-6 to TRBJ1-4, with D possibly TRBD1 on 5 matching bases. With 0 bases removed from V and 12 bases from J, the gap between germline ends came to 21 bases. CDR3 size: 16 residues. The germline V gene has CDR1 SGHDT and CDR2 YYEEEE. Written as DNA, the CDR3 is TGTGCCAGCAGCTTGGCCGTCGGGGGGTACCAGGGTCAACTGTTTTTT. This sequence encodes CASSLAVGGYQGQLFF.

This sequence joins TRBV5-4 and TRBJ2-4; 8 nucleotides align to TRBD1. Trimming at V came to 4 bases and at J to 5 bases, leaving 11 bases not matched to a gene. The CDR3 is 16 residues long. Looked up from germline, CDR1 is SGHNT and CDR2 is YYREEE (reference sequence). The CDR3 spells CASSLGGGTGQNIQYF. CDR3 nucleotide sequence: TGTGCCAGCAGCCTGGGGGGCGGGACAGGCCAAAACATTCAGTACTTC.

The J gene is TRBJ2-1, the V gene TRBV7-9; D is uncertain. V lost 4 bases and J lost 1, with 14 bases in between. Germline assignment: CDR1 SEHNR and CDR2 FQNEAQ (reference sequence). This CDR3 is built from 16 residues. The DNA for the CDR3 is TGTGCCAGCAGCTGTTGTTCGAACGGGTCCTACAATGAGCAGTTCTTC. It specifies CASSCCSNGSYNEQFF.

DNA of the CDR3: TGCGCCAGCAGTCTAGCGGGAGTTAACGACAATGAGCAGTTCTTC. It yields the protein CASSLAGVNDNEQFF. The chain recombines TRBV10-1 with TRBJ2-1, with 10 bases aligning to TRBD2. This CDR3 comprises 15 residues. The germline CDR1 and CDR2 sequences are WNHNN and SYGVQD (reference sequence). V gave up 5 bases and J gave up 5 bases; unmatched junction bases: 6.

V is TRBV6-5 and J is TRBJ2-7; maybe TRBD1 (6 bases). CDR1 is MNHEY and CDR2 is SVGAGI in the germline V gene. V gave up 0 bases and J gave up 3 bases, with 15 bases separating them. This CDR3 has 16 amino acids. CDR3 DNA: TGTGCCAGCAGTTACTCTGCAGGGGCCTATCTCTACGAGCAGTACTTC. Encoded protein: CASSYSAGAYLYEQYF.

V usage is TRBV19 and J usage is TRBJ2-3; 7 bases match TRBD2. CDR3 length: 16 amino acids. Germline lookup yields CDR1 LNHDA and CDR2 SQIVND (reference sequence). With V trimmed by 2 bases and J by 4 bases, 9 bases remained unmatched. Written as DNA, the CDR3 is TGTGCCAGTAGTATACTGCGGGAGTCAGGCGCAGATACGCAGTATTTT. Encoded protein: CASSILRESGADTQYF.